A single sample is the source of the 16 T cell receptor beta chains below, sequenced in a study of glioma-infiltrating T cells after dendritic cell vaccination. Method: immunoSEQ multiplex PCR; TCRdb's copy keeps in-frame clones and lacks some. The sample holds tens of thousands of clones; 70% to 90% are singletons and the top ten take 2.5% to 3%. This specimen was blood, taken before dendritic cell vaccination. These receptors originate from a human donor with glioblastoma.

The V gene is TRBV6-5, the J gene TRBJ2-5; weak D call: TRBD2 (5 bases). Trimming removed 5 bases at V and 11 bases at J, with 21 bases between. CDR1 MNHEY and CDR2 SVGAGI come from the germline V gene. The CDR3 runs 14 residues. The DNA of the CDR3 is TGTGCCAGCAGTCTTCCGGGATCCCCTACAGCGCAGTACTTC. It yields the protein CASSLPGSPTAQYF.

The chain couples TRBV7-2 to TRBJ2-1, with 9 positions matching TRBD2. This CDR3 comprises 15 residues. V gave up 4 bases and J gave up 4 bases; unmatched junction bases: 5. CDR1 SGHTA and CDR2 FQGNSA come from the germline V gene. Here the CDR3 reads CASSSGLATYNEQFF. DNA for the CDR3: TGTGCCAGCAGCTCTGGACTAGCGACATACAATGAGCAGTTCTTC. Using reference TRBV7-2 and TRBJ2-1 for the parts outside the CDR3, the full variable domain is GAGVSQSPSNKVTEKGKDVELRCDPISGHTALYWYRQSLGQGLEFLIYFQGNSAPDKSGLPSDRFSAERTGGSVSTLTIQRTQQEDSAVYLCASSSGLATYNEQFFGPGTRLTVL.

This chain joins TRBV15 and TRBJ1-2; D is unresolved. This CDR3 region has 13 residues. V lost 5 bases and J 1 base, leaving 8 bases between the germline ends. Germline-derived CDR1 and CDR2 are LNHNV and YYDKDF (reference sequence). CDR3 in amino acids: CATSGLFNYGYTF. CDR3 bases: TGTGCCACCAGCGGACTATTTAACTATGGCTACACCTTC.

This clone was seen just once. The chain employs TRBV6-4 and TRBJ1-1; 7 bases are a match to TRBD1. CDR1 MRHNA and CDR2 SNTAGT come from the germline V gene. The CDR3 sequence is 13 residues long. The junction had 4 bases not matched to a gene; V was cut back by 6 bases and J by 3 bases. The CDR3 nucleotides are TGTGCCAGCAGGGCTCAGGGGGACACTGAAGCTTTCTTT. This translates into CASRAQGDTEAFF.

The V gene is TRBV6-5, the J gene TRBJ1-1; D not certain. Germline CDR1 is MNHEY and CDR2 is SVGAGI. Deletions cut 5 bases from V and 1 base from J, with 8 bases between. The length of the CDR3 is 13 residues. CDR3 loop: CASSPSWNTEAFF. The DNA of the CDR3 is TGTGCCAGCAGTCCCTCCTGGAACACTGAAGCTTTCTTT.

The CDR3 DNA reads as TGCGCCAGCAAAGACAGCCAAGAGACCCAGTACTTC. This translates into CASKDSQETQYF. The chain has TRBV4-1 and TRBJ2-5; maybe TRBD1 (5 bases). In germline, CDR1 is MGHRA, CDR2 YSYEKL. Trimming shortened V by 7 bases and J by 1 base, and 7 bases separated the two germline ends. The CDR3 spans 12 residues.

V is TRBV9 and J is TRBJ1-2; D is uncertain. CDR1 and CDR2 from the germline V gene are SGDLS and YYNGEE. This CDR3 is 11 amino acids long. Between the trimmed V and J ends, which lost 4 bases and 7 bases, there was a span of 8 bases. The CDR3 DNA is TGTGCCAGCAGCACCCCGGGTGGCTACACCTTC. The encoded protein is CASSTPGGYTF.

The CDR3 bases are TGTGCCAGCAGTTACGGGTCGGCGGGGGCCATCACAGATACGCAGTATTTT. It specifies CASSYGSAGAITDTQYF. This sequence joins TRBV6-8 and TRBJ2-3, with D perhaps matching TRBD2 (7 bases). The V gene's germline CDR1 is MNHGY and CDR2 SAAAGT. CDR3 length: 17 amino acids. The V end lost 2 bases, the J end lost 2 bases, and 17 bases lay between the germline ends.

DNA for the CDR3: TGTGCCAGCAGTCCTCAGGGGTTTGTGTGGTGGTGCACCATATATTTT. This codes for CASSPQGFVWWCTIYF. This chain links TRBV21-1 with TRBJ1-3; TRBD1, the table's D call, was not compared with the DNA. TRBV21-1 is listed as a pseudogene. The length of the CDR3 is 16 residues.

The chain links TRBV29-1 to TRBJ2-7; the D gene is possibly TRBD2 (6 bases). Trimming pared 4 bases from V and 1 base from J, leaving 8 bases between. This CDR3 has 12 amino acids. From germline, CDR1 is SQVTM and CDR2 ANQGSEA. In DNA, the CDR3 is TGCAGCGTTGCCGGGACTTCCTACGAGCAGTACTTC. This codes for CSVAGTSYEQYF.

This clone was detected only once. The V call is TRBV29-1, the J call TRBJ2-7; 9 bases map to TRBD2. The CDR3 runs 14 residues. V gave up 1 base and J gave up 5 bases; unmatched junction bases: 6. The germline CDR1 and CDR2 sequences are SQVTM and ANQGSEA. Here the CDR3 reads CSVEGLAGPDEQYF. The CDR3 DNA reads as TGCAGCGTTGAAGGTCTAGCGGGGCCCGACGAGCAGTACTTC.

This clone was observed a few times. Other DNA sequences in this specimen translate into the identical CDR3. The rearrangement links TRBV5-1 to TRBJ2-7; D remains ambiguous. Trimming shortened V by 1 base and J by 4 bases, and 15 bases separated the two germline ends. CDR1 is SGHRS, CDR2 YFSETQ, per germline. The CDR3 runs 15 residues. Written as DNA, the CDR3 is TGCGCCAGCAGCTTGAGTGTAGCCGTGACTTACGAGCAGTACTTC. This codes for CASSLSVAVTYEQYF.

This clone was detected only once. V and J are TRBV7-8 and TRBJ2-5; possible D gene TRBD1, 6 bases. The germline CDR1 and CDR2 sequences are SGHVS and FQNEAQ. Trimming shortened V by 5 bases and J by 5 bases, and 15 bases separated the two germline ends. This CDR3 is built from 14 residues. Here the CDR3 reads CASSPRGRKETQYF. In DNA, the CDR3 is TGTGCCAGCAGCCCCAGGGGAAGGAAGGAGACCCAGTACTTC.

The chain links TRBV5-8 to TRBJ1-3; D call uncertain. The CDR3 covers 15 residues. Trimming stripped 4 bases from V and 0 bases from J, with 11 bases between. Germline CDR1 is SGHTS and CDR2 is YDEGEE. CDR3 amino acids: CASSVGVTSGNTIYF. CDR3 DNA sequence: TGTGCCAGCAGCGTCGGGGTTACCTCTGGAAACACCATATATTTT.

This clone was detected a few times. The rearrangement joins TRBV7-2 to TRBJ2-3; perhaps TRBD2 as D (6 bases). CDR3 length: 15 amino acids. Germline lookup yields CDR1 SGHTA and CDR2 FQGNSA. Trimming removed 5 bases from V and 2 bases from J, with 14 bases in between. The CDR3: CASSTWGGITDTQYF. DNA of the CDR3: TGTGCCAGCAGCACCTGGGGCGGGATCACAGATACGCAGTATTTT.

The chain employs TRBV25-1 and TRBJ2-2, with D maybe TRBD2 (5 bases). Germline loops: CDR1 MGHDK, CDR2 SYGVNS. The V end lost 10 bases, the J end lost 4 bases, and 16 bases lay between the germline ends. CDR3 length: 14 residues. In DNA form, the CDR3 reads TGTGCCACCGAACCCGGGAAGGGCACCGGGGAGCTGTTTTTT. The encoded protein is CATEPGKGTGELFF.